This entry is about one TCR beta chain. The antigen remains unidentified. This sample is drawn from a study of T cell repertoires in cytomegalovirus infection. On the study more broadly: Public TCR beta signatures provided an indication of both CMV infection and a matching HLA type.

The CDR3 contains 16 residues. Losses at the gene ends were 5 bases for V and 1 base for J; bases not matched to a gene: 10. Germline loops: CDR1 LGHDT, CDR2 YNNKEL (reference sequence). General study findings and limits: The cumulative frequency of public TCR beta families identified carriers of CMV plus the relevant HLA.

From the reads, TCRdb called clonotypes with MiXCR, one entry per CDR3 protein. The table shows under 600,000 distinct CDR3 sequences, with about 15% occurring only once. The sequence was collected from a human donor in good health (CMV status not recorded). Some clones in this sample may be carry-over from other donors' samples. The material sequenced was CD8+ T cells from PBMCs. The rearrangement joins TRBV3-1 to TRBJ2-7; TRBD2 agrees at 8 bases. The CDR3 coding sequence is TGTGCCAGCAGCACGTTCGGGGGGGGACGTTCCTACGAGCAGTACTTC. Protein: CASSTFGGGRSYEQYF.